Listed here is a single TCR beta chain. Its antigen is undetermined. In TCRdb, the multiplex PCR reads were re-called with MiXCR into one record per CDR3 protein. This sample has some 85,000 distinct CDR3 sequences; roughly 29% occur once, and the top ten carry more than 8%. The data derive from a study of breast tumors, draining lymph nodes, adjacent tissues. Samples came from axillary lymph nodes draining the breast cancer. Whole-study results and caveats: Tumor TCR diversity was below lymph nodes but above nontumor tissue. The data were judged consistent with most tumor T cells coming from lymph node and expanding in tumor.

CDR3 length: 13 residues. V was shortened by 0 bases and J by 6 bases, with 7 bases between the two germline ends. CDR1 is SGHTA and CDR2 is FQGTGA in the germline V gene. Sequenced sample: axillary lymph node tissue. The TCR originated in a female donor with breast cancer. Some clones in this sample may be carry-over from other donors' samples. The V and J genes are TRBV7-3 and TRBJ2-3; D unclear. CDR3 nucleotide sequence: TGTGCCAGCAGCTTAACGTTGGGGGATACGCAGTATTTT. Protein product: CASSLTLGDTQYF. The whole variable domain, remainder taken from reference TRBV7-3 and TRBJ2-3, is GAGVSQTPSNKVTEKGKYVELRCDPISGHTALYWYRQSLGQGPEFLIYFQGTGAADDSGLPNDRFFAVRPEGSVSTLKIQRTERGDSAVYLCASSLTLGDTQYFGPGTRLTVL.